The text below deals with one TCR beta chain. This clonotype was found a few times. Its antigen has not been determined. No base-level quality is on record; no much larger clone is a single base apart. The data were taken from a study of regulatory T cells in long-lasting Graves disease (dated by TCRdb to the early 2020s). Context from the whole study: To count as having persistent Graves' disease, a patient had to have received antithyroid drug treatment for over 5 years with TSH receptor autoantibodies remaining persistently positive. Patients with persistent Graves' disease were compared with patients with newly diagnosed Graves' disease using TCR sequencing and RNA sequencing of peripheral blood. The study was registered as a clinical trial and conducted in China. A total of roughly 35 samples underwent TCR sequencing: about 13 from persistent and about 20 from newly diagnosed Graves' disease patients. Persistent Graves' disease patients in the clinical cohort had taken antithyroid drugs for roughly ten years on average.

The CDR3, from cysteine to phenylalanine, totals 15 residues. The CDR3 DNA has 45 bases and is translated from base 1. The germline V gene (reference sequence) specifies LNHDA as CDR1 and SQIVND as CDR2. The trim is 4 bases for V and 8 bases for J, with a gap of 18 bases between the germline ends. The library came from multiplex PCR. TCRdb lists the instrument as Illumina HiSeq 4000. CDR3 regions were amplified by Arm-PCR with iRepertoire HTBI primers to construct TCR beta libraries. PCR products were gel purified before sequencing. For the original study's pipeline: Gene usage analysis of CDR3 amino acid clonotypes relied on the 55 to 80 TRBV and 14 TRBJ segments identified across samples. COPE and FqMerger were used to merge filtered high-quality paired reads into contigs. BLAST was used to align contigs to the IMGT TRBV, TRBD and TRBJ reference genes, and CDR3 was defined following IMGT. Highly expanded clones were defined as clonotypes with a frequency above 0.1%. Shannon entropy served as the measure of repertoire diversity, while the Gini coefficient captured V-J evenness. Clonotypes shared by more than one individual were considered public. TCRdb reprocessing: public reads trimmed at Q25 with fastp, clones called with MiXCR, in-frame beta chains kept. Records with the same CDR3 protein are collapsed into one entry carrying the most frequent genes and DNA. These V and J calls originate from TCRdb's pipeline instead of the authors' own analysis. The sample table records roughly 500,000 distinct CDR3 sequences; around a fifth of these occur just once. Roughly 7% of the sample is taken by the ten largest.

What the research found in general, with its limitations: The authors noted that the small sample size was a limitation that may lower accuracy. Only peripheral blood was studied, because thyroid tissue, the primary lesion, was inaccessible. Patients with persistent disease shared more public clonotypes (about 3,000) than newly diagnosed patients did (around 930). Only the TCR beta chain was sequenced and analyzed. Lower TCR Shannon entropy and fewer highly expanded clones were observed in persistent Graves' disease patients than in newly diagnosed patients, which suggested clonal expansion. Persistent disease showed preferential use of TRBV28, TRBJ1-2 and TRBJ2-5, whereas newly diagnosed disease favored TRBV20-1 and TRBJ2-1.

Interpreted using the paper, the time point label stands for: persistent/refractory GD, antithyroid drugs over 5 years with positive TRAb. RNA was extracted from PBMCs in TRIzol for both TCR sequencing and RNA sequencing. The diagnosis of Graves' disease followed American Thyroid Association guidelines. Patients were recruited from an endocrinology department in Xi'an, China. Each patient gave 7 to 9.5 milliliters of peripheral blood, collected in an EDTA anticoagulant tube. Ficoll Paque Plus density gradient separation was used to isolate PBMCs, and no further T cell sorting was done. An Agilent 2100 Bioanalyzer and agarose gel were used to check RNA quality, and a NanoDrop 2000 was used to measure RNA concentration.

Sequencing was performed on peripheral blood mononuclear cells (PBMCs), taken when the disease was refractory, from a patient treated with antithyroid drugs. This receptor was identified in a female donor with Graves disease. The chain was built from TRBV19 and TRBJ2-1; the D gene cannot be resolved beyond TRBD1 or TRBD2, each matching 5 bases. The CDR3 in this case is CASSTGQERGDEQFF. The DNA sequence follows: TGTGCCAGTAGTACGGGCCAGGAACGGGGCGATGAGCAGTTCTTC.